This paragraph covers one T cell receptor beta chain sequence. The target antigen is unknown. The sample is drawn from a study of cytomegalovirus exposure and HLA in healthy donors. Study-wide results and limits: Most TCR sequences were seen very rarely across donors, but some public TCRs occurred in many. Cytomegalovirus status was reportedly diagnosed by the classifier with high sensitivity and specificity. Subsequent analysis showed first-cohort TCR clusters tending to co-occur in approximately 120 validation repertoires. In vitro work confirmed that three CMV-associated chains recognize CMV antigens.

Some clones are missing from TCRdb's copy, which holds only in-frame ones; the method was immunoSEQ multiplex PCR. The sample yields roughly 250,000 clones, around nine tenths seen once. CDR3 length equals 15 residues. V lost 0 bases and J 7 bases, leaving 13 bases between the germline ends. From germline, CDR1 is SNHLY and CDR2 FYNNEI. The sequence was collected from a man younger than 30 in good health and CMV-seronegative. The chain joins TRBV2 to TRBJ1-5, with a tentative D call TRBD1 (5 bases). The sequenced sample consisted of PBMCs. CDR3 DNA: TGTGCCAGCAGTGAAGCGCTTCGGGGGTCCCAGCCCCAGCATTTT. As protein: CASSEALRGSQPQHF.